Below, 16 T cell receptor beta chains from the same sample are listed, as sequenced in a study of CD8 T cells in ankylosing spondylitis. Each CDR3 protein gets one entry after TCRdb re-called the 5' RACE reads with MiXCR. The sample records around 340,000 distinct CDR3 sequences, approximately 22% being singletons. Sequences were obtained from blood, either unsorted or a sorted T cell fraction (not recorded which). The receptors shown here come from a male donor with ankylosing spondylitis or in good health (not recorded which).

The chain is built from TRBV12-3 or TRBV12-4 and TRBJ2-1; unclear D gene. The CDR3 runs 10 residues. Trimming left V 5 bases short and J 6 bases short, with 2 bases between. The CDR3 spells CASSTNEQFF. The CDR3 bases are TGTGCCAGCAGTACCAATGAGCAGTTCTTC.

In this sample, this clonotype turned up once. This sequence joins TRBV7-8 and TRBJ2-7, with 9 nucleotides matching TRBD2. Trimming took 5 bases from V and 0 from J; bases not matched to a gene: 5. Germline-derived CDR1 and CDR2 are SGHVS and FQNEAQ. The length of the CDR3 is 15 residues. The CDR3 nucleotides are TGTGCCAGCAGCCGTGCGGGGGGGGTCTCCTACGAGCAGTACTTC. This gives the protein CASSRAGGVSYEQYF.

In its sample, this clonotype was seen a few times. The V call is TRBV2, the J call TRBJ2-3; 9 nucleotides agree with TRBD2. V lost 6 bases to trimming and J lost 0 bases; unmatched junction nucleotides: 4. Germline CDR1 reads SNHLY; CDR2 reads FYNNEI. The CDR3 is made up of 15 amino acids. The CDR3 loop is CASRLAGASTDTQYF. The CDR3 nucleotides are TGTGCCAGCAGACTAGCGGGTGCTAGCACAGATACGCAGTATTTT.

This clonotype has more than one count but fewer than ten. This CDR3 reads CASSLAGIRNEQFF. In DNA, the CDR3 is TGTGCCAGCAGCTTGGCGGGCATCAGGAATGAGCAGTTCTTC. The chain couples TRBV5-6 to TRBJ2-1; D unclear. CDR3 size: 14 residues. Germline CDR1 reads SGHDT; CDR2 reads YYEEEE. The V gene lost 0 bases and the J gene lost 7 bases, with 11 bases spanning the gap.

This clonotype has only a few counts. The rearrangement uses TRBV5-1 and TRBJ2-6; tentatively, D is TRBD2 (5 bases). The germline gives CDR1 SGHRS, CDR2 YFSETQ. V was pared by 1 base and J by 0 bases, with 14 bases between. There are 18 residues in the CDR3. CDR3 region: CASSLSPRGHSGANVLTF. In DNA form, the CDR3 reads TGCGCCAGCAGCTTGAGTCCCAGAGGGCACTCTGGGGCCAACGTCCTGACTTTC.

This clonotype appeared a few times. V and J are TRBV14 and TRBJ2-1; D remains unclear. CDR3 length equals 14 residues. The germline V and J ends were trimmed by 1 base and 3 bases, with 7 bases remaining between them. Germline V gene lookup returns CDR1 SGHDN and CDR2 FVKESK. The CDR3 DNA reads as TGTGCCAGCAGCCAAGTGACGGGCTACAATGAGCAGTTCTTC. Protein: CASSQVTGYNEQFF.

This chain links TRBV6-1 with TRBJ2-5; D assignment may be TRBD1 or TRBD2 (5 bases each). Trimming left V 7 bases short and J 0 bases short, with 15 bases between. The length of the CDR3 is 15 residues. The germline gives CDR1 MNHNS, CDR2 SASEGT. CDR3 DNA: TGTGCCAGCATTGGGGGAAATAACTACCAAGAGACCCAGTACTTC. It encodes CASIGGNNYQETQYF.

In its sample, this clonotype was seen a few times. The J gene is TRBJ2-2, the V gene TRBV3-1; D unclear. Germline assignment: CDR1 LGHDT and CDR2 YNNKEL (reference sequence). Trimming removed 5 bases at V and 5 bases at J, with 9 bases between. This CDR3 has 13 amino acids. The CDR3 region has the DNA TGTGCCAGCAGCGCCAGTGAGACCGGGGAGCTGTTTTTT. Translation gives CASSASETGELFF.

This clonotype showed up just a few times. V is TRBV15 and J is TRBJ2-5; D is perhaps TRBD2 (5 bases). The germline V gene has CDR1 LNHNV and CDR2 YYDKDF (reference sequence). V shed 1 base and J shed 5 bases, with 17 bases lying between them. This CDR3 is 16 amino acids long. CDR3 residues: CATSRGPRAGFETQYF. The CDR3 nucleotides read TGTGCCACCAGCAGAGGACCGAGGGCCGGGTTTGAGACCCAGTACTTC.

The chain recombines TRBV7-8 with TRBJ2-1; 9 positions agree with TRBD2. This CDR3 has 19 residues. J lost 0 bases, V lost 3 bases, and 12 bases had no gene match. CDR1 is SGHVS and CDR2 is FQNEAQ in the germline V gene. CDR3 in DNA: TGTGCCAGCAGCTTGGTCCTGGCGGGGGGGCAGAGCTCCTACAATGAGCAGTTCTTC. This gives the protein CASSLVLAGGQSSYNEQFF.

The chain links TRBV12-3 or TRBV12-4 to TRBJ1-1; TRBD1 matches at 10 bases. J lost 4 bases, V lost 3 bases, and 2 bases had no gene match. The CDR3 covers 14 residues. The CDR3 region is CASSFWTGGTEAFF. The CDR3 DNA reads TGTGCCAGCAGTTTCTGGACAGGGGGCACTGAAGCTTTCTTT.

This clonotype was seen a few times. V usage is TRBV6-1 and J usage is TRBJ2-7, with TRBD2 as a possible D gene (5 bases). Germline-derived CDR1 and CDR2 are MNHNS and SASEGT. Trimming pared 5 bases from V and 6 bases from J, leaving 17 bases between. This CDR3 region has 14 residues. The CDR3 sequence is CASSPMGEIGEQYF. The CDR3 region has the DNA TGTGCCAGCAGTCCCATGGGAGAAATTGGCGAGCAGTACTTC.

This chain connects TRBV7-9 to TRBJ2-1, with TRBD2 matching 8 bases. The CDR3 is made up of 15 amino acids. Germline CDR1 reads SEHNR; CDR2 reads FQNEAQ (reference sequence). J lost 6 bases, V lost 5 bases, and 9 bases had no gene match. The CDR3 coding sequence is TGTGCCAGCAGCCGTAGCGGGGTACGGACCAATGAGCAGTTCTTC. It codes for CASSRSGVRTNEQFF.

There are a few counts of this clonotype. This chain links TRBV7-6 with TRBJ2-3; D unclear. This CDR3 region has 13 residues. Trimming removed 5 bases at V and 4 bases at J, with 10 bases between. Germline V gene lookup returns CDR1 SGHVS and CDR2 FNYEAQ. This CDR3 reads CASSVSLSDTQYF. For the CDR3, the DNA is TGTGCCAGCAGCGTGAGTTTATCAGATACGCAGTATTTT. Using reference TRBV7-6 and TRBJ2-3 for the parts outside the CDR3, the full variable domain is GAGVSQSPRYKVTKRGQDVALRCDPISGHVSLYWYRQALGQGPEFLTYFNYEAQQDKSGLPNDRFSAERPEGSISTLTIQRTEQRDSAMYRCASSVSLSDTQYFGPGTRLTVL.

This chain's CDR3 is CATETAGTGELFF. CDR3 bases: TGTGCCACAGAGACGGCGGGCACCGGGGAGCTGTTTTTT. This chain uses TRBV10-3 with TRBJ2-2; TRBD2 is a possible D gene (5 bases). The CDR3 consists of 13 residues. Germline CDR1 and CDR2: ENHRY and SYGVKD. Deletions cut 10 bases from V and 4 bases from J, with 13 bases between.

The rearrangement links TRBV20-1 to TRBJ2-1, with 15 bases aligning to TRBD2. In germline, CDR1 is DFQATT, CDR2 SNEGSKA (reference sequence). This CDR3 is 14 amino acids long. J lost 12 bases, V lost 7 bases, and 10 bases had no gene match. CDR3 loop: CSGLGLAGGPGQFF. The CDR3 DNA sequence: TGCAGTGGACTCGGACTAGCGGGGGGGCCGGGGCAGTTCTTC.